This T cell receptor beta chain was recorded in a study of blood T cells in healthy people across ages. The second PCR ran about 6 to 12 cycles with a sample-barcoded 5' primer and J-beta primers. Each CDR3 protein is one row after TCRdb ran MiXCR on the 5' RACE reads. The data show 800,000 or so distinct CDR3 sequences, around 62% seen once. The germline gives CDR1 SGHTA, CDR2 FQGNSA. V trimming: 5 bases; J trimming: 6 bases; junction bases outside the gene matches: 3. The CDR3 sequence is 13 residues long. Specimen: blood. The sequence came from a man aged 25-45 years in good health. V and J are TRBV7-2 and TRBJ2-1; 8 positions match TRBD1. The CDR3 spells CASSADRANEQFF. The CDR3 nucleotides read TGTGCCAGCAGCGCGGACAGGGCCAATGAGCAGTTCTTC. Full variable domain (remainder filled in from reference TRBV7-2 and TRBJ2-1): GAGVSQSPSNKVTEKGKDVELRCDPISGHTALYWYRQSLGQGLEFLIYFQGNSAPDKSGLPSDRFSAERTGGSVSTLTIQRTQQEDSAVYLCASSADRANEQFFGPGTRLTVL.